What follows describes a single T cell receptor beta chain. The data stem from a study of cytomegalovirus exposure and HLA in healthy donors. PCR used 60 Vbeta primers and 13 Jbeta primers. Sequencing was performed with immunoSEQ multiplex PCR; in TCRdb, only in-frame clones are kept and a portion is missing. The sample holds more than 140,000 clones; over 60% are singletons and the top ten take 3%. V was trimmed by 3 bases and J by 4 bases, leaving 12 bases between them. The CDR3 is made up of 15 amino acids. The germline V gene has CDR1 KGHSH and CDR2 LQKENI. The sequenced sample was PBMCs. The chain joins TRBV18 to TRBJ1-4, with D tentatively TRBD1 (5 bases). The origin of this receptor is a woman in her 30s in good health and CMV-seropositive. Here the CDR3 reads CASSPARGDNEKLFF. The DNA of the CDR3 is TGTGCCAGCTCACCTGCCCGGGGGGATAATGAAAAACTGTTTTTT.